Listed below are T cell receptor beta chains from one sample, sequenced in a study of blood T cell repertoires in COVID-19. Method: immunoSEQ multiplex PCR; TCRdb's copy keeps in-frame clones and lacks some. Among 150,000 to 200,000 clones listed, approximately 80% were seen once. Sequenced: PBMCs or T cells enriched from blood (not recorded which). The source of these receptors is a man aged 35 to 55 who had recovered from COVID-19. The CDR3 runs from the conserved cysteine through the conserved F or W. Each record gives: D gene, J gene, clone size, V gene, CDR3 protein, CDR3 DNA. The D gene is left open where the match is weak. Rows may omit the clone size; those that give it use once, few, many or a size class.

>.|TRBJ1-3|.|TRBV3-1/TRBV3-2
CASSQVRGSGNTIYF
TGTGCCAGCAGCCAAGTCAGGGGCTCTGGAAACACCATATATTTT
>.|TRBJ2-1|.|TRBV9
CASSVTYNEQFF
TGTGCCAGCAGCGTCACCTACAATGAGCAGTTCTTC
>.|TRBJ1-3|.|TRBV9
CASSVQGASGNTIYF
TGTGCCAGCAGCGTACAGGGTGCCTCTGGAAACACCATATATTTT
>.|TRBJ2-5|.|TRBV5-6
CASSVGRAETQYF
TGTGCCAGCAGCGTAGGGCGGGCCGAGACCCAGTACTTC
>TRBD2|TRBJ2-5|few|TRBV4-1
CASSIAGGKETQYF
TGCGCCAGCAGCATAGCGGGGGGAAAAGAGACCCAGTACTTC
>.|TRBJ2-7|.|TRBV9
CASSVGGGNYEQYF
TGTGCCAGCAGCGTAGGTGGAGGGAACTACGAGCAGTACTTC
>.|TRBJ2-1|many|TRBV5-1
CASSSDREQYNEQFF
TGCGCCAGCAGCTCGGACCGGGAACAGTACAATGAGCAGTTCTTC
>TRBD1|TRBJ1-1|.|TRBV10-2
CASSSAGGISEAFF
TGCGCCAGCAGTTCTGCAGGGGGAATCTCTGAAGCTTTCTTT
>TRBD2|TRBJ2-1|.|TRBV9
CASSVAGLTDDEQFF
TGTGCCAGCAGCGTAGCGGGACTAACGGACGATGAGCAGTTCTTC
>.|TRBJ2-3|.|TRBV29-1
CSAGLRQLFRVYTDTQYF
TGCAGCGCGGGACTGAGACAACTTTTCAGGGTATACACAGATACGCAGTATTTT
>.|TRBJ1-6|.|TRBV12-3/TRBV12-4
CASSISGSLLHF
TGTGCCAGCAGTATCTCCGGGTCCCTACTCCACTTT
>.|TRBJ2-7|.|TRBV30
CAWTGSSYEQYF
TGTGCCTGGACGGGGAGCTCCTACGAGCAGTACTTC
>.|TRBJ1-6|once|TRBV2
CASSGYREGNSPLHF
TGTGCCAGCAGTGGTTACAGGGAAGGTAATTCACCCCTCCACTTT
>TRBD1|TRBJ2-2|few|TRBV5-1
CASQTGSETGELFF
TGCGCCAGCCAGACAGGGTCGGAGACCGGGGAGCTGTTTTTT
>TRBD1|TRBJ2-2|.|TRBV19
CAAKGGGGGELFF
TGTGCCGCTAAAGGGGGCGGTGGCGGGGAGCTGTTTTTT
>TRBD1|TRBJ1-2|.|TRBV5-1
CASSLMDRGKGGYTF
TGCGCCAGCAGCTTGATGGACAGGGGGAAGGGTGGCTACACCTTC
>.|TRBJ1-3|.|TRBV7-9
CASRQSPGNTIYF
TGTGCCAGTCGACAGTCCCCTGGAAACACCATATATTTT
>TRBD1|TRBJ2-5|once|TRBV3-1/TRBV3-2
CASSLPQTGKETQYF
TGTGCCAGCAGCCTCCCTCAGACAGGGAAAGAGACCCAGTACTTC
>TRBD1|TRBJ1-5|.|TRBV19
CASSVHPGQEHNQPQHF
TGTGCCAGTAGTGTACACCCGGGACAGGAACACAATCAGCCCCAGCATTTT
>.|TRBJ1-5|.|TRBV12-3/TRBV12-4
CASSLAAGQPQHF
TGTGCCAGCAGTTTAGCGGCGGGACAGCCCCAGCATTTT
>TRBD1|TRBJ1-4|.|TRBV6-6
CASSSGTGVEKLFF
TGTGCCAGCAGTTCCGGGACAGGGGTAGAAAAACTGTTTTTT
>.|TRBJ2-5|.|TRBV4-1
CASSQPGTLRETQYF
TGCGCCAGCAGCCAACCCGGGACACTCCGAGAGACCCAGTACTTC
>TRBD1|TRBJ2-6|.|TRBV6-4
CASSVTGAGANVLTF
TGTGCCAGCAGTGTCACAGGGGCTGGGGCCAACGTCCTGACTTTC
>TRBD1|TRBJ1-5|few|TRBV19
CATTGTGGNQPQHF
TGTGCCACTACCGGGACAGGGGGCAATCAGCCCCAGCATTTT
>.|TRBJ1-1|.|TRBV5-1
CASSRTGLATEAFF
TGCGCCAGCAGCCGCACGGGGTTGGCCACTGAAGCTTTCTTT
>.|TRBJ1-2|.|TRBV24-1
CATSGTGGEGYTF
TGTGCCACCAGTGGTACAGGCGGGGAGGGCTACACCTTC
>.|TRBJ1-1|.|TRBV30
CAWSVWSKTEAFF
TGTGCCTGGTCGGTCTGGAGTAAGACTGAAGCTTTCTTT
>.|TRBJ2-1|.|TRBV7-8
CASSLSRPQQNEQFF
TGTGCCAGCAGCTTATCAAGGCCCCAACAGAATGAGCAGTTCTTC
>TRBD2|TRBJ2-2|.|TRBV7-6
CASSSGGAANTGELFF
TGTGCCAGCAGCTCGGGGGGTGCCGCGAACACCGGGGAGCTGTTTTTT
>.|TRBJ2-2|.|TRBV7-2
CASSSALAGELFF
TGTGCCAGCAGCTCCGCGTTGGCCGGGGAGCTGTTTTTT
>.|TRBJ1-5|.|TRBV4-1
CASSQAGGNQPQHF
TGCGCCAGCAGCCAAGCCGGAGGCAATCAGCCCCAGCATTTT
>.|TRBJ1-1|few|TRBV5-1
CASSQTGTPPFLAFF
TGCGCCAGCAGCCAGACCGGGACTCCCCCCTTCCTGGCTTTCTTT
>TRBD2|TRBJ2-3|.|TRBV19
CASSIADSGVDTQYF
TGTGCCAGTAGTATAGCGGATAGCGGGGTAGATACGCAGTATTTT
>.|TRBJ1-2|.|TRBV4-1
CASSQDSLGDFGYTF
TGCGCCAGCAGCCAAGACAGCTTAGGAGATTTTGGCTACACCTTC
>.|TRBJ1-1|.|TRBV25-1
CASSEYHSPAFF
TGTGCCAGCAGTGAATATCACTCTCCGGCTTTCTTT